Below are 15 T cell receptor beta chains sequenced from a single sample in a study of type 1 and type 2 diabetes patients (dated by TCRdb to 2016 to 2018). Sequencing was carried out with an Illumina MiSeq. Genomic DNA from sorted T cell subsets served as template for TCRbeta CDR3 amplification. Multiplex PCR with 30 forward and 13 reverse primers amplified the TCRbeta CDR3 region. The public reads were run again by TCRdb, first through fastp at Q25 and then through MiXCR, and only productive beta chains were kept. A single entry per CDR3 protein holds the most common genes and DNA from its merged rows. In this sample the table shows approximately 260,000 distinct CDR3 sequences, roughly 48% of which occur a single time. Of the sample, roughly an eighth falls within the top ten clones. The sequenced sample consisted of peripheral blood mononuclear cells (PBMCs). Receptor source: a man younger than 30 with type 2 diabetes.

The chain uses TRBV7-3 and TRBJ1-2; D gene ambiguous. CDR1 and CDR2 from the germline V gene are SGHTA and FQGTGA. V shed 5 bases and J shed 8 bases, with 24 bases lying between them. CDR3 length equals 16 residues. Here the CDR3 DNA reads TGTGCCAGCAGCGTATCTCCCAACGACGCATATTACGGCTACACCTTC. This sequence encodes CASSVSPNDAYYGYTF.

V gene TRBV7-2 combines with J gene TRBJ1-2; a possible D gene is TRBD1 (6 bases). Germline CDR1 is SGHTA and CDR2 is FQGNSA. The CDR3 is 14 residues long. V lost 2 bases and J 10 bases, leaving 17 bases between the germline ends. The CDR3 region is CASSLFGQTSSYTF. The CDR3 DNA sequence: TGTGCCAGCAGCTTATTTGGACAGACGTCTTCCTACACCTTC.

The genes are TRBV19 and TRBJ2-3; no clear D gene. The CDR3 runs to 14 residues. Looked up from germline, CDR1 is LNHDA and CDR2 is SQIVND (reference sequence). V lost 0 bases, J lost 6 bases, and 10 bases lay in between. CDR3 sequence reads: CASSIEAAVDTQYF. CDR3 bases: TGTGCCAGTAGTATAGAGGCGGCCGTGGATACGCAGTATTTT. Based on the CDR3 plus reference TRBV19 and TRBJ2-3, the full variable domain is DGGITQSPKYLFRKEGQNVTLSCEQNLNHDAMYWYRQDPGQGLRLIYYSQIVNDFQKGDIAEGYSVSREKKESFPLTVTSAQKNPTAFYLCASSIEAAVDTQYFGPGTRLTVL.

In this sample, this clonotype turned up once. The chain uses TRBV30 and TRBJ1-2, with unresolved D. Trimming cost V 0 bases and J 8 bases, with 10 bases left between them. The CDR3 is 12 amino acids. The germline V gene has CDR1 GTSNPN and CDR2 SVGIG (reference sequence). The chain's CDR3 is CAWSVRWEGYTF. Here the CDR3 DNA reads TGTGCCTGGAGTGTACGGTGGGAGGGCTACACCTTC.

The CDR3 is CASSQGTDWIRDEQYF. The CDR3 region has the DNA TGTGCCAGCAGCCAGGGGACAGATTGGATCCGCGACGAGCAGTACTTC. The chain combines TRBV13 with TRBJ2-7; the match to TRBD1 covers 7 bases. V was clipped by 5 bases and J by 5 bases; unmatched bases: 15. Germline V lookup: CDR1 PRHDT, CDR2 FYEKMQ (reference sequence). This CDR3 comprises 16 residues. Full variable domain (missing parts from reference TRBV13 and TRBJ2-7): AAGVIQSPRHLIKEKRETATLKCYPIPRHDTVYWYQQGPGQDPQFLISFYEKMQSDKGSIPDRFSAQQFSDYHSELNMSSLELGDSALYFCASSQGTDWIRDEQYFGPGTRLTVT.

CDR3: CASSSSPAYEQYF. Written as DNA, the CDR3 is TGTGCCAGCAGCTCCAGTCCCGCCTACGAGCAGTACTTC. This rearrangement joins TRBV11-3 to TRBJ2-7, with D hard to call. There are 13 residues in the CDR3. V lost 4 bases and J 2 bases, leaving 9 bases between the germline ends. CDR1 is SGHNT, CDR2 YENEEA, per germline.

CDR3 nucleotides: TGTGCCAGCAGCTTAGCCCGGGACGGACGTCAAGAGACCCAGTACTTC. This codes for CASSLARDGRQETQYF. The chain links TRBV7-3 to TRBJ2-5; D is perhaps TRBD1 or TRBD2 (5 bases each). CDR1 is SGHTA, CDR2 FQGTGA, per germline. This CDR3 contains 16 residues. Trimming removed 2 bases from V and 2 bases from J, with 15 bases in between.

A remark on this clonotype: The junction and the germline gene differ at one end; a read error may be behind it. The V and J genes are TRBV6-1 and TRBJ2-7, with 7 bases that match TRBD1. The CDR3 is 15 amino acids. Germline assignment: CDR1 MNHNS and CDR2 SASEGT. CDR3 in DNA: TGTGCCATCAGTGAGTCGGCGACAGGGATCTACGAGCAGTACTTC. Translation gives CAISESATGIYEQYF.

The chain is built from TRBV2 and TRBJ1-4; D is undetermined. Germline CDR1 and CDR2: SNHLY and FYNNEI. The CDR3 has 11 residues. Between the trimmed V and J ends, which lost 5 bases and 5 bases, there was a span of 3 bases. CDR3 nucleotides: TGTGCCAGCAGTTGGAATGAAAAACTGTTTTTT. It encodes CASSWNEKLFF. Together with reference TRBV2 and TRBJ1-4, the CDR3 gives the full variable domain: EPEVTQTPSHQVTQMGQEVILRCVPISNHLYFYWYRQILGQKVEFLVSFYNNEISEKSEIFDDQFSVERPDGSNFTLKIRSTKLEDSAMYFCASSWNEKLFFGSGTQLSVL.

A few counts support this clonotype. The J gene is TRBJ1-1, the V gene TRBV6-5; a possible D gene is TRBD1 (5 bases). V was trimmed by 6 bases and J by 5 bases, leaving 13 bases between them. CDR1 is MNHEY and CDR2 is SVGAGI in the germline V gene. The CDR3 has 13 residues. The CDR3 coding sequence is TGTGCCAGCAGATCGGTTCCAGGGACTGAAGCTTTCTTT. Protein sequence: CASRSVPGTEAFF.

This clonotype has just a few counts. The rearrangement joins TRBV19 to TRBJ1-6, with 7 positions matching TRBD1. Germline V gene lookup returns CDR1 LNHDA and CDR2 SQIVND (reference sequence). The CDR3 consists of 14 residues. J gave up 8 bases and V 7 bases, and 8 bases lay outside the gene matches. The CDR3 DNA sequence: TGTGCCAGTACCACCGGGACAGATGATTCACCCCTCCACTTT. It is translated as CASTTGTDDSPLHF.

The CDR3 spells CASSLYKGEAFF. As DNA, the CDR3 is TGTGCCAGCAGCTTATACAAGGGTGAAGCTTTCTTT. This chain connects TRBV7-2 to TRBJ1-1; D is uncertain. This CDR3 contains 12 residues. The V gene's germline CDR1 is SGHTA and CDR2 FQGNSA. The V and J ends lost 2 bases and 7 bases respectively, with 8 bases between them. Variable domain in full (rest from reference TRBV7-2 and TRBJ1-1): GAGVSQSPSNKVTEKGKDVELRCDPISGHTALYWYRQSLGQGLEFLIYFQGNSAPDKSGLPSDRFSAERTGGSVSTLTIQRTQQEDSAVYLCASSLYKGEAFFGQGTRLTVV.

The chain recombines TRBV20-1 with TRBJ2-5, with 10 bases fitting TRBD2. This CDR3 is 16 amino acids long. J gave up 5 bases and V 0 bases, and 9 bases lay outside the gene matches. Germline V gene lookup returns CDR1 DFQATT and CDR2 SNEGSKA (reference sequence). CDR3 amino acids: CSARDPSGGARETQYF. The CDR3 DNA reads TGCAGTGCTAGAGATCCCAGCGGGGGGGCTAGGGAGACCCAGTACTTC.

The V call is TRBV7-6, the J call TRBJ2-1; TRBD1 matches at 7 bases. The V segment lost 6 bases and the J segment 7 bases; nucleotides outside the gene matches: 3. Germline lookup yields CDR1 SGHVS and CDR2 FNYEAQ. CDR3 length: 12 amino acids. Written as DNA, the CDR3 is TGTGCCAGCAGGACAGGGTATAATGAGCAGTTCTTC. Its protein product is CASRTGYNEQFF.

This clonotype was seen a handful of times. The chain combines TRBV2 with TRBJ1-4; D unclear. The ends were cut back, 6 bases at V and 6 bases at J, with 14 bases in the middle. This CDR3 spans 14 amino acids. Germline CDR1 reads SNHLY; CDR2 reads FYNNEI. The CDR3 region is CASRSRENYEKLFF. CDR3 bases: TGTGCCAGCAGGTCCCGGGAAAACTATGAAAAACTGTTTTTT.